Following are 26 T cell receptor beta chains from one sample sequenced in a study of regulatory T cells in long-lasting Graves disease. For TCR beta, libraries came from iRepertoire HTBI primers and Arm-PCR of CDR3 regions. TCRdb analysed the multiplex PCR reads with MiXCR anew, one entry per CDR3 protein. Among about 400,000 distinct CDR3 sequences listed, 15% were seen once. Noted time point: newly diagnosed GD, antithyroid drugs for less than 3 months. Preparation of the TCR library used RNA extracted from PBMCs. This sample was shared with a second study, whose subject was T cells in Graves' hyperthyroidism and ophthalmopathy.

Here the sequenced sample was peripheral blood mononuclear cells (PBMCs), taken at new diagnosis, from a patient treated with antithyroid drugs. The receptors here all came from a middle-aged woman with Graves disease.

This clonotype has more than one count but fewer than ten. It may be a read error: a sequence one base away is much more abundant. The rearrangement links TRBV28 to TRBJ1-2; a weak D match, TRBD1 (5 bases). This CDR3 is 14 amino acids long. The germline V gene encodes CDR1 MDHEN and CDR2 SYDVKM. CDR3 sequence: CASSSPSGEFGYAF. The CDR3 coding sequence is TGTGCCAGCAGTTCACCATCGGGGGAATTCGGCTACGCCTTC.

Many counts were recorded for this clonotype. The V call is TRBV6-1, the J call TRBJ1-4, with D maybe TRBD1 (6 bases). Deletions cut 6 bases from V and 7 bases from J, with 21 bases between. Germline V gives CDR1 MNHNS, CDR2 SASEGT. The CDR3 loop spans 16 amino acids. CDR3 sequence: CASRTQGGRVGEKLFF. CDR3 bases: TGTGCCAGCAGAACACAGGGAGGGAGGGTTGGTGAAAAACTGTTTTTT.

Ten or more counts support this clonotype. This chain joins TRBV9 and TRBJ2-7, with D perhaps given as TRBD1 or TRBD2 (7 bases each). The CDR3 totals 16 residues. Trimming took 4 bases from V and 7 from J, leaving 24 bases between them. CDR1 is SGDLS, CDR2 YYNGEE, per germline. The CDR3: CASSPGGGRPRTEQYF. In DNA, the CDR3 is TGTGCCAGCAGCCCAGGGGGGGGGCGGCCAAGGACGGAGCAGTACTTC.

The chain is built from TRBV7-9 and TRBJ1-1; the D gene is possibly TRBD1 (6 bases). Looked up from germline, CDR1 is SEHNR and CDR2 is FQNEAQ (reference sequence). Trimming cost V 0 bases and J 5 bases, with 16 bases left between them. The CDR3 spans 16 residues. The CDR3: CASSLAWGAGVTEAFF. The CDR3 DNA is TGTGCCAGCAGCTTAGCCTGGGGGGCGGGGGTTACTGAAGCTTTCTTT.

The chain carries TRBV29-1 and TRBJ2-2; 7 nucleotides align to TRBD1. V was clipped by 1 base and J by 4 bases; unmatched bases: 6. CDR3 length: 15 residues. From germline, CDR1 is SQVTM and CDR2 ANQGSEA. The CDR3 region is CSVEGLGQLTGELFF. DNA for the CDR3: TGCAGCGTTGAAGGCCTGGGACAGCTCACCGGGGAGCTGTTTTTT.

The chain carries TRBV6-5 and TRBJ2-7; a weak D match, TRBD2 (6 bases). Germline assignment: CDR1 MNHEY and CDR2 SVGAGI. Trimming pared 2 bases from V and 7 bases from J, leaving 12 bases between. The CDR3 totals 13 residues. In nucleotides, the CDR3 is TGTGCCAGCAGTTACGGGCAGGCGGGGGAGCAGTACTTC. Its protein product is CASSYGQAGEQYF.

This chain uses TRBV3-1 with TRBJ2-3, with D hard to call. CDR3 length: 15 amino acids. Deletions cut 4 bases from V and 4 bases from J, with 15 bases between. Germline V gene lookup returns CDR1 LGHDT and CDR2 YNNKEL (reference sequence). The CDR3 DNA reads TGTGCCAGCAGCCCTTCCGGCAAGAGTCCAGATACGCAGTATTTT. Protein product: CASSPSGKSPDTQYF.

CDR3 loop: CASSPFPTGFVNNEQFF. Here the CDR3 DNA reads TGCGCCAGCAGCCCTTTTCCTACAGGGTTTGTAAACAATGAGCAGTTCTTC. This chain connects TRBV4-1 to TRBJ2-1, with D possibly being TRBD1 (6 bases). Germline V gene data show CDR1 as MGHRA and CDR2 as YSYEKL. Deletions cut 4 bases from V and 5 bases from J, with 21 bases between. The CDR3 loop spans 17 amino acids.

The J gene is TRBJ2-1, the V gene TRBV5-1; D might be TRBD2 (5 bases). This CDR3 has 17 residues. V was cut by 1 base and J by 0 bases, with 14 bases left in between. The germline V gene encodes CDR1 SGHRS and CDR2 YFSETQ. CDR3 amino acids: CASSLSEAVPSYNEQFF. For the CDR3, the DNA is TGCGCCAGCAGCTTGTCAGAAGCGGTACCCTCCTACAATGAGCAGTTCTTC.

This clonotype was seen a few times. The J gene is TRBJ1-2, the V gene TRBV19; TRBD1 might be the D (5 bases). Germline V gene sequence: CDR1 LNHDA, CDR2 SQIVND (reference sequence). Trimming removed 9 bases from V and 4 bases from J, with 18 bases in between. The CDR3 is made up of 14 amino acids. CDR3 bases: TGTGCCAGGGGGCAACTTGGGCATCCCTATGGCTACACCTTC. This sequence encodes CARGQLGHPYGYTF.

This clonotype was detected ten times or more. The chain combines TRBV7-9 with TRBJ2-7, with D perhaps matching TRBD1 or TRBD2 (6 bases each). The CDR3 sequence is 15 residues long. Germline V gene sequence: CDR1 SEHNR, CDR2 FQNEAQ (reference sequence). V was cut by 5 bases and J by 5 bases, with 19 bases left in between. The CDR3 DNA reads TGTGCCAGCAGCCGCGTGTCGGGGGCCGGCGACGAGCAGTACTTC. It translates to CASSRVSGAGDEQYF.

At least ten counts were recorded for this clonotype. The chain couples TRBV5-1 to TRBJ1-5; 7 positions match TRBD1. The germline V gene has CDR1 SGHRS and CDR2 YFSETQ. The CDR3 runs 15 residues. V shed 0 bases, J shed 4 bases, and the junction held 4 bases outside the gene matches. The CDR3 is CASSLGTGENQPQHF. CDR3 bases: TGCGCCAGCAGCTTGGGAACAGGGGAAAATCAGCCCCAGCATTTT.

This clonotype came up many times. The V gene is TRBV7-3, the J gene TRBJ2-1, with 10 bases identical to TRBD2. J lost 10 bases, V lost 4 bases, and 10 bases had no gene match. In germline, CDR1 is SGHTA, CDR2 FQGTGA. The CDR3 has 15 residues. Here the CDR3 DNA reads TGTGCCAGCAGCTCCAGCGGGAGGGCGCTGAGGGAGCAGTTCTTC. Translating gives CASSSSGRALREQFF.

This clonotype appeared many times. The chain links TRBV10-3 to TRBJ2-6; TRBD2 matches 10 bases. CDR3 length: 16 amino acids. Germline CDR1 is ENHRY and CDR2 is SYGVKD. V trimming: 8 bases; J trimming: 1 base; junction bases outside the gene matches: 5. CDR3 sequence (DNA): TGTGCCATCCTAGCGGGAGCGGGGTCTGGGGCCAACGTCCTGACTTTC. Encoded protein: CAILAGAGSGANVLTF.

This clonotype was picked up many times. V gene TRBV9 combines with J gene TRBJ2-7; TRBD2 matches 9 bases. V shed 0 bases, J shed 3 bases, and the junction held 7 bases outside the gene matches. CDR3 length: 16 residues. Germline CDR1 is SGDLS and CDR2 is YYNGEE. CDR3 loop: CASSVAPGTSIYEQYF. CDR3 nucleotides: TGTGCCAGCAGCGTAGCCCCCGGGACTAGCATCTACGAGCAGTACTTC.

Ten or more counts support this clonotype. The chain uses TRBV9 and TRBJ1-3; TRBD1 aligns across 8 bases. This CDR3 has 15 residues. After removal of 2 bases from V and 4 bases from J, the junction contained 5 bases not matched to a gene. Germline V gene data show CDR1 as SGDLS and CDR2 as YYNGEE. CDR3 DNA: TGTGCCAGCAGCGTGGCCAGGGGGCCGGGAAACACCATATATTTT. This codes for CASSVARGPGNTIYF.

This clonotype has a count of ten or more. The J gene is TRBJ1-2, the V gene TRBV30; maybe TRBD1 (6 bases). Trimming shortened V by 0 bases and J by 3 bases, and 8 bases separated the two germline ends. The CDR3 is 13 residues long. The germline V gene encodes CDR1 GTSNPN and CDR2 SVGIG (reference sequence). The CDR3 DNA reads TGTGCCTGGAGTGTAGGGGGTGACTATGGCTACACCTTC. The encoded protein is CAWSVGGDYGYTF.

In its sample, this clonotype was seen a few times. The chain joins TRBV5-5 to TRBJ2-1; 9 positions match TRBD1. With the DNA end fitting TRBJ2-5 better, the J assignment may be wrong. Germline assignment: CDR1 SGHKS and CDR2 YYEKEE (reference sequence). The CDR3 is made up of 15 amino acids. The CDR3 nucleotides read TGTGCCAGCAGCTTAGGGACAGGGCCAGTGGGGACCCAGTACTTC. It translates to CASSLGTGPVGTQYF.

This clonotype was seen repeatedly, ten times or more. This chain links TRBV7-9 with TRBJ2-1; weak D call: TRBD2 (5 bases). CDR3 length: 15 residues. Trimming left V 5 bases short and J 7 bases short, with 18 bases between. Per the germline V gene, CDR1 is SEHNR and CDR2 is FQNEAQ (reference sequence). DNA for the CDR3: TGTGCCAGCAGCCACGACCACTTACGCGGGAATGAGCAGTTCTTC. This encodes CASSHDHLRGNEQFF.

V is TRBV12-3 or TRBV12-4 and J is TRBJ2-1, with D unclear. This CDR3 spans 12 amino acids. Trimming removed 9 bases at V and 5 bases at J, with 11 bases between. CDR3 sequence (DNA): TGTGCCAGTGGACGAACGAACAATGAGCAGTTCTTC. It encodes CASGRTNNEQFF.

This clonotype was found many times. V gene TRBV10-3 combines with J gene TRBJ1-5, with 8 bases identical to TRBD1. CDR3 length equals 13 residues. V lost 11 bases, J lost 0 bases, and 3 bases stayed unmatched. From germline, CDR1 is ENHRY and CDR2 SYGVKD. DNA for the CDR3: TGTGCCTCACAGGGGGGTAGCAATCAGCCCCAGCATTTT. The encoded protein is CASQGGSNQPQHF.

The V and J genes are TRBV5-1 and TRBJ2-3; D tentatively reads TRBD1 or TRBD2 (5 bases each). The CDR3 has 14 residues. Germline CDR1 is SGHRS and CDR2 is YFSETQ. Deletions cut 4 bases from V and 3 bases from J, with 12 bases between. The CDR3 here is CASSPGPETDTQYF. As DNA, the CDR3 is TGCGCCAGCAGCCCGGGACCGGAGACAGATACGCAGTATTTT.

Only a few counts were recorded for this clonotype. In nucleotides, the CDR3 is TGCGCCAGCAGCCAATGGACTAGCGGGAGCACAGATACGCAGTATTTT. Its protein product is CASSQWTSGSTDTQYF. The rearrangement joins TRBV5-1 to TRBJ2-3; 11 bases agree with TRBD2. Germline V gives CDR1 SGHRS, CDR2 YFSETQ. V lost 4 bases and J lost 0; bases outside the gene matches: 4. The CDR3 consists of 16 residues.

This clonotype was seen many times. V usage is TRBV2 and J usage is TRBJ2-5; 9 positions agree with TRBD2. The CDR3 totals 17 residues. The germline V gene has CDR1 SNHLY and CDR2 FYNNEI. J was trimmed by 4 bases and V by 6 bases; bases with no gene match: 15. The CDR3 loop reads CASSSPGGLAGAETQYF. The CDR3 DNA follows: TGTGCCAGCAGCTCCCCCGGGGGGTTAGCGGGAGCAGAGACCCAGTACTTC.

The J gene is TRBJ2-2, the V gene TRBV10-3, with 7 bases lining up with TRBD1. The CDR3 consists of 15 residues. The V gene's germline CDR1 is ENHRY and CDR2 SYGVKD. With V trimmed by 1 base and J by 5 bases, 4 bases remained unmatched. As DNA, the CDR3 is TGTGCCATCAGTGAGTTGACAGGGACAACCGGGGAGCTGTTTTTT. Amino acids: CAISELTGTTGELFF.

With respect to this clonotype: A read error may account for a junction end that differs from germline. The gene calls are TRBV7-9 and TRBJ2-7, with no clear D. CDR3 length: 17 residues. Germline values: CDR1 SEHNR, CDR2 FQNEAQ (reference sequence). As DNA, the CDR3 is TGTGCCAGCAGCTCCGTGGATCGGGTTGCCGACCGCCCTTGGTTAGACTTC. Translation gives CASSSVDRVADRPWLDF.